The TCR beta chain described here comes from a study of tumor-infiltrating lymphocytes in glioblastoma multiforme. Study conclusions and caveats: RNA-based TCR sequencing may distort clone frequencies, since cells carry unequal TCR transcript numbers. The T cells in this sample were not sorted into functional subsets.

V was pared by 3 bases and J by 0 bases, with 8 bases between. Germline CDR1 reads KGHDR; CDR2 reads SFDVKD. The CDR3 is made up of 15 amino acids. This clonotype was found many times. What it binds is unknown. TCRB libraries came from RNA via three nested multiplex PCR rounds. MiXCR was run by TCRdb on the multiplex PCR reads, yielding one entry per CDR3 protein. The data hold approximately 13,000 distinct CDR3 sequences, with approximately 70% observed a single time. The specimen was brain tumor tissue. The V call is TRBV24-1, the J call TRBJ1-5; no firm D call. This receptor was obtained from a male donor with glioblastoma. CDR3 loop: CATSDAKVSNQPQHF. As DNA, the CDR3 is TGTGCCACCAGTGATGCCAAGGTTAGCAATCAGCCCCAGCATTTT.